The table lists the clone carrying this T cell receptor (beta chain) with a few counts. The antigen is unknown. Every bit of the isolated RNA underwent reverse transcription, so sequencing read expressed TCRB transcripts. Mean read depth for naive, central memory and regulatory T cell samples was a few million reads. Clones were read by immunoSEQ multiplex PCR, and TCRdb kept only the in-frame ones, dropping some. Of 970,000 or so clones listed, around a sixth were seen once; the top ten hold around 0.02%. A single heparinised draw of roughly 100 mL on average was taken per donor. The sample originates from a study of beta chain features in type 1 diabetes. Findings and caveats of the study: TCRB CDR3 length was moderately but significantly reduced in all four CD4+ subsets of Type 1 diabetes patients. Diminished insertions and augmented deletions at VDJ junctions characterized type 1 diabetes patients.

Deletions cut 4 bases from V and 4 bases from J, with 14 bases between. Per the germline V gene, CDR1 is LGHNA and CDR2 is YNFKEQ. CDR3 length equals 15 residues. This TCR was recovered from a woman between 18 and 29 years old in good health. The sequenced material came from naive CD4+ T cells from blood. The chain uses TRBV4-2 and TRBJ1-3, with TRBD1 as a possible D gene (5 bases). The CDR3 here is CASSREDKVGNTIYF. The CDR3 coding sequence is TGTGCCAGCAGCCGCGAGGACAAGGTCGGAAACACCATATATTTT.